The clone carrying this T cell receptor (beta chain) was observed a handful of times. The antigen is undetermined. This sample is drawn from a study of CD8 T cells in ankylosing spondylitis. Study-level points and caveats: The study identified a TCR beta motif of under ten highly homologous variants that appeared characteristic of ankylosing spondylitis blood. CD8+ cells made up the disease-linked clones, which were relatively rare in peripheral blood. Matched ankylosing spondylitis synovial fluid reportedly showed significant enrichment of disease-linked clones.

5'-RACE, quantitative and with molecular barcodes, yielded the TCR beta libraries. MiXCR was run by TCRdb on the 5' RACE reads, yielding one entry per CDR3 protein. The sample has 200,000 to 250,000 distinct CDR3 sequences; 15% to 20% are singletons. The TCR was taken from a male donor with ankylosing spondylitis. Material for sequencing was blood, either unsorted or a sorted T cell fraction (not recorded which).

CDR3 in DNA: TGCAGCGTTGTGTTACAGGCCGAAATCTATGGCTACACCTTC. Its translation: CSVVLQAEIYGYTF. This chain uses TRBV29-1 with TRBJ1-2; tentatively, D is TRBD1 (5 bases). Germline lookup yields CDR1 SQVTM and CDR2 ANQGSEA. The V end was cut by 4 bases, the J end by 4 bases, with 16 bases between. The CDR3 totals 14 residues.